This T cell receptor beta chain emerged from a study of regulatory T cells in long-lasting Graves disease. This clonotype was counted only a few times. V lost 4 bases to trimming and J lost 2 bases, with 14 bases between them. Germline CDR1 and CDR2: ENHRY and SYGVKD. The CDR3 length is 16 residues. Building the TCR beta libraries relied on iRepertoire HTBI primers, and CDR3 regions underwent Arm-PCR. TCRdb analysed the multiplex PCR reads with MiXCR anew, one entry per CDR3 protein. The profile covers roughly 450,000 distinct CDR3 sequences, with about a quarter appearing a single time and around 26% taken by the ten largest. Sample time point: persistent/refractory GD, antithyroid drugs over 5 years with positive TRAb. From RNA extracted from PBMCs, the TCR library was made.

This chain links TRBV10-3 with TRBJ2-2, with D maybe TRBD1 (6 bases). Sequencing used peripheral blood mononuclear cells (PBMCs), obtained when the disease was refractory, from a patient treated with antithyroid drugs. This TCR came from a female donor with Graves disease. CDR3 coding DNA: TGTGCCATCAGTGCTCGTGGGACAACAAACACCGGGGAGCTGTTTTTT. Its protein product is CAISARGTTNTGELFF.